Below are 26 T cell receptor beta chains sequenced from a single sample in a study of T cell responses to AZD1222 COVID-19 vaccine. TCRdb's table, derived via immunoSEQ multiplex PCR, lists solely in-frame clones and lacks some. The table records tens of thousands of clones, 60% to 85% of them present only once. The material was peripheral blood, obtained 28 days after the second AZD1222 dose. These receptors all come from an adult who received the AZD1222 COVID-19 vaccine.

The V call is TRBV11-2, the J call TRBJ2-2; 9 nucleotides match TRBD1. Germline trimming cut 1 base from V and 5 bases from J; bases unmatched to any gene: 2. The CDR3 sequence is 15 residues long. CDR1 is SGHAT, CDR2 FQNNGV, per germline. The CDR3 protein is CASSLGTGVTGELFF. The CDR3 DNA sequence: TGTGCCAGCAGCTTAGGGACAGGGGTTACCGGGGAGCTGTTTTTT.

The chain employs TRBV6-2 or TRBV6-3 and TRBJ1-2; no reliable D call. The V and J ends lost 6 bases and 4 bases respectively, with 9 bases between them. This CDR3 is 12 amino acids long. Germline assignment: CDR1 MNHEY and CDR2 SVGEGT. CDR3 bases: TGTGCCAGCAGCCTCGACGGCTATGGCTACACCTTC. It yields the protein CASSLDGYGYTF.

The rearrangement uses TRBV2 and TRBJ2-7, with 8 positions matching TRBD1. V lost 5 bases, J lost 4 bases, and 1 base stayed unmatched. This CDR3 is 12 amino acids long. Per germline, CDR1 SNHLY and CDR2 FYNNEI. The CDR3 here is CASSQGAYEQYF. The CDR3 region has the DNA TGTGCCAGCAGTCAGGGGGCATACGAGCAGTACTTC.

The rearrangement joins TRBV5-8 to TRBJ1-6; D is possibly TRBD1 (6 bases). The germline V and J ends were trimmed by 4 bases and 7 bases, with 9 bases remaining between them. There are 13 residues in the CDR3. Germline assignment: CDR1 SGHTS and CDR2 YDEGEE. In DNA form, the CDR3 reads TGTGCCAGCAGCGTCGGACAGAATTCACCCCTCCACTTT. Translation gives CASSVGQNSPLHF.

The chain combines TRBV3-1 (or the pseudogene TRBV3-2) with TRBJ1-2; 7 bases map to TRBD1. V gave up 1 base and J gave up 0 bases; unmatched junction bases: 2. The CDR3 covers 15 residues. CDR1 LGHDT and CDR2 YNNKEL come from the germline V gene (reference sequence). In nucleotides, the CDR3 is TGTGCCAGCAGCCAAGCTGACAGGGCTAACTATGGCTACACCTTC. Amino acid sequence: CASSQADRANYGYTF.

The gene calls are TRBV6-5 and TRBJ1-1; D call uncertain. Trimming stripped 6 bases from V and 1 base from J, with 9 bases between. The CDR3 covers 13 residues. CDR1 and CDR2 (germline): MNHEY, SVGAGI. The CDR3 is CASSLGTNTEAFF. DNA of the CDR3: TGTGCCAGCAGCCTCGGAACGAACACTGAAGCTTTCTTT.

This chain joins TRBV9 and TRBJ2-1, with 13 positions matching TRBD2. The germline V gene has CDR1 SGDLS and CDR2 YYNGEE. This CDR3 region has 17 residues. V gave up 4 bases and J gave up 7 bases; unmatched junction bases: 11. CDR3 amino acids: CASSRTSGGATGNEQFF. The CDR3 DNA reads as TGTGCCAGCAGCCGTACTAGCGGGGGGGCCACCGGGAATGAGCAGTTCTTC.

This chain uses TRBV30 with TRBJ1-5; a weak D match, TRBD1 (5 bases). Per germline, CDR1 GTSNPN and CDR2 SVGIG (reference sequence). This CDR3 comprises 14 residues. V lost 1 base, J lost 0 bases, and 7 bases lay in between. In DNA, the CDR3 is TGTGCCTGGAGTGAGGGGTATAGCAATCAGCCCCAGCATTTT. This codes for CAWSEGYSNQPQHF.

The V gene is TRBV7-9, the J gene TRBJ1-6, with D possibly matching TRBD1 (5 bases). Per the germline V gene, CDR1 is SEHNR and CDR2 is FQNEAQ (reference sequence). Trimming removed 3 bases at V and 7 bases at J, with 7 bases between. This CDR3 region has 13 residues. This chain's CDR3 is CASSFSGNSPLHF. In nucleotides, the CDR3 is TGTGCCAGCAGCTTTTCAGGGAATTCACCCCTCCACTTT.

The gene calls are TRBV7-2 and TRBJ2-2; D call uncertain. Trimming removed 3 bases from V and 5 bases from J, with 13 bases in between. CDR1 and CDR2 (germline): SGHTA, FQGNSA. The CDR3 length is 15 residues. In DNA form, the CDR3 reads TGTGCCAGCAGCTTGAGGACGGTGGGGACCGGGGAGCTGTTTTTT. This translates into CASSLRTVGTGELFF. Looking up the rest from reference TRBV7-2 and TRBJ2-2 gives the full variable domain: GAGVSQSPSNKVTEKGKDVELRCDPISGHTALYWYRQSLGQGLEFLIYFQGNSAPDKSGLPSDRFSAERTGGSVSTLTIQRTQQEDSAVYLCASSLRTVGTGELFFGEGSRLTVL.

The CDR3 DNA sequence: TGTGCCAGCGCTACCTTGGCGGGAGATCAGCCCCAGCATTTT. Its translation is CASATLAGDQPQHF. The rearrangement links TRBV28 to TRBJ1-5; no definite D call. Deletions cut 8 bases from V and 5 bases from J, with 16 bases between. The CDR3 sequence is 14 residues long. Germline CDR1 and CDR2: MDHEN and SYDVKM.

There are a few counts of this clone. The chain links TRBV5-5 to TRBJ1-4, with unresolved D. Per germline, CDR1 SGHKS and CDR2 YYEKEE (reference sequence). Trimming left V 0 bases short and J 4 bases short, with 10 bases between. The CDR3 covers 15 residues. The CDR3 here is CASSLAGDRNEKLFF. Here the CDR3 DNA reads TGTGCCAGCAGCTTGGCTGGGGATCGTAATGAAAAACTGTTTTTT.

The CDR3 sequence is CASSLNLPPDTQYF. In DNA form, the CDR3 reads TGTGCCAGCAGCTTAAACCTACCGCCAGATACGCAGTATTTT. The chain combines TRBV7-2 with TRBJ2-3, with no clear D. The V gene lost 2 bases and the J gene lost 4 bases, with 10 bases spanning the gap. This CDR3 comprises 14 residues. Germline CDR1 is SGHTA and CDR2 is FQGNSA.

The CDR3 here is CASSFDREGYGYTF. CDR3 DNA sequence: TGTGCCAGCAGTTTTGACAGGGAGGGGTATGGCTACACCTTC. The chain carries TRBV27 and TRBJ1-2; 7 nucleotides agree with TRBD1. J gave up 5 bases and V 3 bases, and 6 bases lay outside the gene matches. This CDR3 region has 14 residues. In germline, CDR1 is MNHEY, CDR2 SMNVEV (reference sequence).

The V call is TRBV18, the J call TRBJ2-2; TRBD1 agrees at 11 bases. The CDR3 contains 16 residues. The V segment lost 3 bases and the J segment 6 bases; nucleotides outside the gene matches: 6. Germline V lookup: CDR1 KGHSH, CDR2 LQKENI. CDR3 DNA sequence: TGTGCCAGCTCACCGGGACAGGGGGAAGTGGCCGGGGAGCTGTTTTTT. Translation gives CASSPGQGEVAGELFF.

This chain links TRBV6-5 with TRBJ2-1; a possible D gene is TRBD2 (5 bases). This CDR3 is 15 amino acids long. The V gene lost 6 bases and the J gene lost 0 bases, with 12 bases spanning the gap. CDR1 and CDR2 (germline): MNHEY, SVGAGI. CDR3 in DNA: TGTGCCAGCAGCGCCCTGGGGAGCTCCTACAATGAGCAGTTCTTC. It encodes CASSALGSSYNEQFF.

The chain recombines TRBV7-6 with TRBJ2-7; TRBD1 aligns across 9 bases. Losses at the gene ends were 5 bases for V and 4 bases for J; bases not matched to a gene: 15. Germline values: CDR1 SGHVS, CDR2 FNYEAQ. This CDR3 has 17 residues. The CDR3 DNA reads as TGTGCCAGCAGCACTAGAAATCCGGGACAGGGAAATTACGAGCAGTACTTC. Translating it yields CASSTRNPGQGNYEQYF.

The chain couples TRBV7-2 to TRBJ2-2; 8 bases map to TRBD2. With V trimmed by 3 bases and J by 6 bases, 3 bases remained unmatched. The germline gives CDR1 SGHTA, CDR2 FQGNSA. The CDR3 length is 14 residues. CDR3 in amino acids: CASSFRGGAGELFF. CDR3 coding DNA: TGTGCCAGCAGCTTTCGGGGGGGCGCCGGGGAGCTGTTTTTT. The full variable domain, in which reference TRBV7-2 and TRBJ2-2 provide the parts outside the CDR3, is GAGVSQSPSNKVTEKGKDVELRCDPISGHTALYWYRQSLGQGLEFLIYFQGNSAPDKSGLPSDRFSAERTGGSVSTLTIQRTQQEDSAVYLCASSFRGGAGELFFGEGSRLTVL.

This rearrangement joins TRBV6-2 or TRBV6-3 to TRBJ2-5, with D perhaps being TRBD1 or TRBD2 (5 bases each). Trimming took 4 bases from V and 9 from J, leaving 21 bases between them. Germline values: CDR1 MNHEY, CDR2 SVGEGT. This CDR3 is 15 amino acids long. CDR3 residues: CASSSGTPVEFSQYF. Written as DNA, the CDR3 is TGTGCCAGCAGTTCAGGGACCCCAGTGGAGTTTTCCCAGTACTTC.

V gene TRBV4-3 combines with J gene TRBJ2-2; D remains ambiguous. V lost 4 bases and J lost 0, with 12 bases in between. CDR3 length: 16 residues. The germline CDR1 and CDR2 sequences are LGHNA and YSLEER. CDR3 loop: CASSPRYPSNTGELFF. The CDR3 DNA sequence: TGCGCCAGCAGCCCCCGATACCCCTCGAACACCGGGGAGCTGTTTTTT.

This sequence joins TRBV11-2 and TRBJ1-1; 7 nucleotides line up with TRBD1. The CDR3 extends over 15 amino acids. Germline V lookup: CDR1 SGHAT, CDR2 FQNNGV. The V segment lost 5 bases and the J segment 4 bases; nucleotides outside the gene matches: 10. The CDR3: CASSVGTDWGTEAFF. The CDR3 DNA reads TGTGCCAGCAGCGTTGGGACAGATTGGGGCACTGAAGCTTTCTTT. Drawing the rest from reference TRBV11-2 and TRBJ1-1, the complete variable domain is EAGVAQSPRYKIIEKRQSVAFWCNPISGHATLYWYQQILGQGPKLLIQFQNNGVVDDSQLPKDRFSAERLKGVDSTLKIQPAKLEDSAVYLCASSVGTDWGTEAFFGQGTRLTVV.

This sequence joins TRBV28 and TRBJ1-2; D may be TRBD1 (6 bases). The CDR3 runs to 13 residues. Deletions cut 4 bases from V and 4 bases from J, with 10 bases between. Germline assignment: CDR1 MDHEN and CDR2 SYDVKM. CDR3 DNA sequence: TGTGCCAGCAGTTCCATGGGGGCCTATGGCTACACCTTC. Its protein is CASSSMGAYGYTF.

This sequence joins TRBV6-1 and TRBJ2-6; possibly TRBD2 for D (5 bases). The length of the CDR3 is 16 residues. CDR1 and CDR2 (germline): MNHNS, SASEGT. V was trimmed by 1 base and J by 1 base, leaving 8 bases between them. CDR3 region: CASSEGPGSGANVLTF. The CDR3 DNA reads TGTGCCAGCAGTGAAGGGCCGGGATCTGGGGCCAACGTCCTGACTTTC.

The CDR3 protein is CASSYRGFRGELFF. The CDR3 region has the DNA TGTGCCAGCAGCTACAGGGGGTTTAGGGGGGAGCTGTTTTTT. The chain employs TRBV6-6 and TRBJ2-2, with 8 bases matching TRBD1. CDR1 and CDR2 from the germline V gene are MNHNY and SVGAGI (reference sequence). V lost 6 bases, J lost 8 bases, and 8 bases stayed unmatched. The CDR3 loop spans 14 amino acids.

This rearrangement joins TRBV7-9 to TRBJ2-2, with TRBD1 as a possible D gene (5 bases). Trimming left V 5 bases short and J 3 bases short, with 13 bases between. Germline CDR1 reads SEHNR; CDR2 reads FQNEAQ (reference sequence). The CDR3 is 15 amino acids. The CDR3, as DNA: TGTGCCAGCAGCCCCCAAAGCAGGGACACCGGGGAGCTGTTTTTT. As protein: CASSPQSRDTGELFF.

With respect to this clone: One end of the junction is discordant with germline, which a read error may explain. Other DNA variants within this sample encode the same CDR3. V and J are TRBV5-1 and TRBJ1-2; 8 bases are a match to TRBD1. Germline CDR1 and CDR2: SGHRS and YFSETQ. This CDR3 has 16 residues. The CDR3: CASSTGKDRANWGYTF. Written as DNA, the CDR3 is TGCGCCAGCAGCACGGGGAAGGACAGGGCGAACTGGGGCTACACCTTT.